Below, 28 T cell receptor beta chains from the same sample are listed, as sequenced in a study of siplizumab effects on memory and regulatory T cells. TCRdb's table, derived via immunoSEQ multiplex PCR, lists solely in-frame clones and lacks some. Among about 72,000 clones listed, roughly 89% were seen once. The sequencing input was CD8+ T cells sorted from blood. Source of these receptors: a human donor in good health.

The chain employs TRBV6-5 and TRBJ1-1; D unclear. The V and J ends lost 2 bases and 1 base respectively, with 8 bases between them. Per germline, CDR1 MNHEY and CDR2 SVGAGI. The CDR3 contains 14 residues. CDR3 loop: CASSYGTKNTEAFF. The DNA of the CDR3 is TGTGCCAGCAGTTACGGCACGAAGAACACTGAAGCTTTCTTT.

The gene calls are TRBV5-6 and TRBJ2-7; D is unclear. V lost 4 bases, J lost 2 bases, and 10 bases lay in between. This CDR3 has 13 amino acids. From germline, CDR1 is SGHDT and CDR2 YYEEEE. The CDR3 DNA follows: TGTGCCAGCAGCATAGCAGCGACCTACGAGCAGTACTTC. This gives the protein CASSIAATYEQYF.

The V gene is TRBV19, the J gene TRBJ2-3; 12 bases align to TRBD2. J gave up 4 bases and V 5 bases, and 4 bases lay outside the gene matches. This CDR3 comprises 15 residues. The germline V gene has CDR1 LNHDA and CDR2 SQIVND (reference sequence). The CDR3 sequence: CASSLGLAGADTQYF. The CDR3, as DNA: TGTGCCAGTAGTCTGGGACTAGCGGGTGCAGATACGCAGTATTTT.

This chain links TRBV21-1 with TRBJ1-1. TRBV21-1 has pseudogene status. CDR3 length: 16 amino acids. The CDR3 DNA reads TGTGCCAGCAGGATTGGGATAGACACAATTCGCACTGAAGCTTTCTTT. It is translated as CASRIGIDTIRTEAFF.

The chain joins TRBV19 to TRBJ1-3; TRBD1 agrees at 8 bases. CDR3 length: 14 amino acids. The germline V gene has CDR1 LNHDA and CDR2 SQIVND (reference sequence). V was pared by 5 bases and J by 4 bases, with 4 bases of the junction left unmatched. In nucleotides, the CDR3 is TGTGCCAGTAGTTGGACAGGGTACGGAAACACCATATATTTT. This gives the protein CASSWTGYGNTIYF.

This clone was counted once. The gene calls are TRBV4-1 and TRBJ1-2; D uncertain. Germline CDR1 is MGHRA and CDR2 is YSYEKL. CDR3 size: 15 residues. The ends were cut back, 1 base at V and 3 bases at J, with 12 bases in the middle. The chain's CDR3 is CASSQVLNADYGYTF. The DNA of the CDR3 is TGCGCCAGCAGCCAAGTTTTGAATGCAGACTATGGCTACACCTTC.

V usage is TRBV4-1 and J usage is TRBJ2-7; 8 nucleotides line up with TRBD1. With 4 bases clipped from V and 4 bases from J, the junction kept 12 bases outside the gene matches. Germline CDR1 MGHRA, CDR2 YSYEKL. The CDR3 is made up of 16 amino acids. The CDR3 is CASSPLISGGTYEQYF. The CDR3 nucleotides read TGCGCCAGCAGCCCACTCATATCAGGGGGCACTTACGAGCAGTACTTC.

CDR3 coding DNA: TGTGCCAGCAGCTTTCGGGACTCCGGTGTAACTGAAGCTTTCTTT. Amino acid sequence: CASSFRDSGVTEAFF. The chain carries TRBV7-9 and TRBJ1-1; perhaps TRBD1 as D (5 bases). Looked up from germline, CDR1 is SEHNR and CDR2 is FQNEAQ (reference sequence). CDR3 length equals 15 residues. V gave up 3 bases and J gave up 5 bases, with 16 bases separating them.

Here the CDR3 reads CASSPDGSTGETQYF. CDR3 nucleotide sequence: TGTGCCAGCAGCCCCGACGGGTCGACGGGGGAGACCCAGTACTTC. This sequence joins TRBV5-4 and TRBJ2-5; possible D gene TRBD2, 5 bases. Deletions cut 4 bases from V and 5 bases from J, with 18 bases between. The CDR3 is 15 amino acids. Germline V gene data show CDR1 as SGHNT and CDR2 as YYREEE (reference sequence).

The V call is TRBV27, the J call TRBJ2-1; 9 bases line up with TRBD1. This CDR3 contains 16 residues. From germline, CDR1 is MNHEY and CDR2 SMNVEV (reference sequence). V was clipped by 5 bases and J by 1 base; unmatched bases: 6. Here the CDR3 DNA reads TGTGCCAGCAGTCCCCAGGGACAGGGATCCTACAATGAGCAGTTCTTC. It yields the protein CASSPQGQGSYNEQFF.

The chain carries TRBV7-6 and TRBJ2-7; a weak D match, TRBD1 (5 bases). Germline V CDR1 and CDR2: SGHVS, FNYEAQ. V shed 1 base and J shed 2 bases, with 9 bases lying between them. This CDR3 contains 14 residues. DNA for the CDR3: TGTGCCAGCAGCTTAGGGACATTGACCTACGAGCAGTACTTC. It codes for CASSLGTLTYEQYF. Supplemented by reference TRBV7-6 and TRBJ2-7, the full variable domain reads GAGVSQSPRYKVTKRGQDVALRCDPISGHVSLYWYRQALGQGPEFLTYFNYEAQQDKSGLPNDRFSAERPEGSISTLTIQRTEQRDSAMYRCASSLGTLTYEQYFGPGTRLTVT.

This sequence joins TRBV6-4 and TRBJ2-1; 8 nucleotides agree with TRBD2. Per germline, CDR1 MRHNA and CDR2 SNTAGT. The CDR3 has 16 residues. The junction had 6 bases not matched to a gene; V was cut back by 5 bases and J by 0 bases. CDR3 DNA: TGTGCCAGCAGTCCCGTAGCGGGGTCCTCCTACAATGAGCAGTTCTTC. The encoded protein is CASSPVAGSSYNEQFF.

The gene calls are TRBV7-9 and TRBJ2-7, with 9 bases that match TRBD1. Germline V gene data show CDR1 as SEHNR and CDR2 as FQNEAQ (reference sequence). V lost 4 bases, J lost 6 bases, and 4 bases stayed unmatched. The CDR3 has 13 residues. The CDR3 DNA reads as TGTGCCAGCAGCTGGGGACAGGGAGGCGAGCAGTACTTC. This sequence encodes CASSWGQGGEQYF.

This chain connects TRBV2 to TRBJ1-1, with 10 bases matching TRBD1. The CDR3 runs 17 residues. The germline gives CDR1 SNHLY, CDR2 FYNNEI. Trimming took 2 bases from V and 3 from J; bases not matched to a gene: 9. CDR3 protein: CASSELTGGDLDTEAFF. CDR3 coding DNA: TGTGCCAGCAGTGAACTGACAGGGGGCGACTTGGACACTGAAGCTTTCTTT. Complete variable domain (other parts from reference TRBV2 and TRBJ1-1): EPEVTQTPSHQVTQMGQEVILRCVPISNHLYFYWYRQILGQKVEFLVSFYNNEISEKSEIFDDQFSVERPDGSNFTLKIRSTKLEDSAMYFCASSELTGGDLDTEAFFGQGTRLTVV.

The chain uses TRBV29-1 and TRBJ2-3; 7 bases fit TRBD1. The V and J ends lost 2 bases and 2 bases, in that order; junction bases with no gene match: 4. This CDR3 contains 14 residues. Per germline, CDR1 SQVTM and CDR2 ANQGSEA. The CDR3 sequence is CSVERQGTTDTQYF. The DNA of the CDR3 is TGCAGCGTTGAAAGACAGGGTACCACAGATACGCAGTATTTT.

The chain combines TRBV7-9 with TRBJ2-2; D is unclear. V was trimmed by 4 bases and J by 2 bases, leaving 2 bases between them. Germline V gives CDR1 SEHNR, CDR2 FQNEAQ (reference sequence). The CDR3 is 12 amino acids. The CDR3 spells CASSSNTGELFF. CDR3 sequence (DNA): TGTGCCAGCAGCTCCAACACCGGGGAGCTGTTTTTT. The full variable domain, completed using reference TRBV7-9 and TRBJ2-2, is DTGVSQNPRHKITKRGQNVTFRCDPISEHNRLYWYRQTLGQGPEFLTYFQNEAQLEKSRLLSDRFSAERPKGSFSTLEIQRTEQGDSAMYLCASSSNTGELFFGEGSRLTVL.

This CDR3 reads CASSLDRGYSPLHF. The CDR3 DNA is TGTGCCAGCAGCTTGGACAGGGGATATTCACCCCTCCACTTT. The V gene is TRBV5-6, the J gene TRBJ1-6; 7 bases are a match to TRBD1. Germline values: CDR1 SGHDT, CDR2 YYEEEE. This CDR3 contains 14 residues. V dropped 0 bases and J dropped 8; count of bases not matched to a gene: 2.

This sequence joins TRBV14 and TRBJ2-5; 7 nucleotides agree with TRBD2. The germline CDR1 and CDR2 sequences are SGHDN and FVKESK. The V segment lost 6 bases and the J segment 2 bases; nucleotides outside the gene matches: 3. The CDR3 is made up of 13 amino acids. In DNA, the CDR3 is TGTGCCAGCAGAGGTAGCGGGCAAGAGACCCAGTACTTC. It is translated as CASRGSGQETQYF.

J is TRBJ2-2 and V is TRBV21-1; TRBD2 is the table's D call, not checked against the DNA. TRBV21-1 is a known pseudogene. This CDR3 has 20 amino acids. CDR3 bases: TGTGCCAGCAGCAAATCTCTAGCGGGGGGCCCACACGCCGACACCGGGGAGCTGTTTTTT. Encoded protein: CASSKSLAGGPHADTGELFF.

The chain combines TRBV11-2 with TRBJ2-6; TRBD2 aligns across 9 bases. This CDR3 contains 18 residues. The germline V gene encodes CDR1 SGHAT and CDR2 FQNNGV. Trimming at V came to 2 bases and at J to 0 bases, leaving 5 bases not matched to a gene. CDR3: CASSLHVSGGSGANVLTF. CDR3 sequence (DNA): TGTGCCAGCAGCTTACATGTTAGCGGGGGCTCTGGGGCCAACGTCCTGACTTTC.

The rearrangement joins TRBV19 to TRBJ2-1; D is ambiguous. The CDR3 spans 12 residues. CDR1 is LNHDA, CDR2 SQIVND, per germline (reference sequence). Trimming took 4 bases from V and 8 from J, leaving 9 bases between them. CDR3 coding DNA: TGTGCCAGTAGTACTTGGTATGATGAGCAGTTCTTC. It specifies CASSTWYDEQFF. Filled out from reference TRBV19 and TRBJ2-1, the complete variable domain reads DGGITQSPKYLFRKEGQNVTLSCEQNLNHDAMYWYRQDPGQGLRLIYYSQIVNDFQKGDIAEGYSVSREKKESFPLTVTSAQKNPTAFYLCASSTWYDEQFFGPGTRLTVL.

In its sample, this clone was seen a few times. The V and J genes are TRBV5-1 and TRBJ2-3; D remains unclear. Trimming pared 0 bases from V and 4 bases from J, leaving 15 bases between. CDR3 length: 16 amino acids. The germline V gene encodes CDR1 SGHRS and CDR2 YFSETQ. The DNA for the CDR3 is TGCGCCAGCAGCTTGGGAGATAAGTATCGCCCAGATACGCAGTATTTT. Translating gives CASSLGDKYRPDTQYF. The complete variable domain, with remaining parts taken from reference TRBV5-1 and TRBJ2-3, reads KAGVTQTPRYLIKTRGQQVTLSCSPISGHRSVSWYQQTPGQGLQFLFEYFSETQRNKGNFPGRFSGRQFSNSRSEMNVSTLELGDSALYLCASSLGDKYRPDTQYFGPGTRLTVL.

J is TRBJ2-7 and V is TRBV5-6; D is unclear. The germline V gene encodes CDR1 SGHDT and CDR2 YYEEEE. V lost 3 bases to trimming and J lost 2 bases, with 9 bases between them. CDR3 length equals 13 residues. CDR3 sequence reads: CASSYQTAYEQYF. Here the CDR3 DNA reads TGTGCCAGCAGCTACCAAACTGCCTACGAGCAGTACTTC.

The chain employs TRBV6-5 and TRBJ2-7; 9 bases fit TRBD2. Germline V CDR1 and CDR2: MNHEY, SVGAGI. Germline trimming cut 8 bases from V and 6 bases from J; bases unmatched to any gene: 11. CDR3 length: 14 residues. The CDR3 is CASGYSGGLGEQYF. The CDR3 bases are TGTGCCAGCGGATATAGCGGGGGCTTGGGCGAGCAGTACTTC.

This clone appeared a single time. This rearrangement joins TRBV5-1 to TRBJ2-7; 7 bases agree with TRBD2. The CDR3 has 15 residues. Unmatched junction bases numbered 12, after V lost 6 bases and J lost 3 bases. Germline V gene sequence: CDR1 SGHRS, CDR2 YFSETQ. In DNA, the CDR3 is TGCGCCAGCACCCTTCTAGCGGCCGAATTCTACGAGCAGTACTTC. Protein sequence: CASTLLAAEFYEQYF.

The gene calls are TRBV7-6 and TRBJ2-5; D is ambiguous. The germline V gene has CDR1 SGHVS and CDR2 FNYEAQ. The CDR3 length is 14 residues. V lost 5 bases, J lost 5 bases, and 15 bases lay in between. CDR3 coding DNA: TGTGCCAGCAGCGTAGGCCTTGGGCCGGAGACCCAGTACTTC. It translates to CASSVGLGPETQYF.

The chain couples TRBV5-4 to TRBJ2-7; 7 bases agree with TRBD1. With 4 bases clipped from V and 5 bases from J, the junction kept 3 bases outside the gene matches. Germline CDR1 is SGHNT and CDR2 is YYREEE (reference sequence). The CDR3 runs to 12 residues. CDR3 nucleotides: TGTGCCAGCAGCGATACAGGGGACGAGCAGTACTTC. It is translated as CASSDTGDEQYF.

The genes are TRBV10-3 and TRBJ2-7; D perhaps matches TRBD2 (6 bases). Germline V gives CDR1 ENHRY, CDR2 SYGVKD. The V and J ends lost 6 bases and 5 bases respectively, with 14 bases between them. This CDR3 is 13 amino acids long. CDR3 nucleotides: TGTGCCATCAGCCAAGGACGGGAGAACGAGCAGTACTTC. Translating gives CAISQGRENEQYF.